Listed below are T cell receptor beta chains from one sample, sequenced in a study of PD-L1 blockade in urothelial cancer. The repertoire was sequenced with immunoSEQ multiplex PCR; TCRdb's copy has only in-frame clones and lacks some. The table records 45,000 to 55,000 clones, approximately 88% of them present only once. Sequencing used PBMCs, obtained around atezolizumab (anti-PD-L1) treatment. Source of these receptors: a man in his forties or fifties with urothelial cancer. CDR3s include the opening cysteine and the closing phenylalanine or tryptophan. The D gene is left open where the match is weak. Clone sizes are given selectively: once, few, many, or a class where the clone is expanded.

D: TRBD1; V: TRBV6-1; size: once; length: 17; J: TRBJ1-5; CDR3: CASSGQGTPYSNQPQHF; DNA: TGTGCCAGCAGTGGACAGGGGACTCCCTATAGCAATCAGCCCCAGCATTTT
D: .; V: TRBV5-5; size: .; length: 15; J: TRBJ2-3; CDR3: CASSFAQGRTDTQYF; DNA: TGTGCCAGCAGCTTCGCACAAGGGAGGACAGATACGCAGTATTTT
D: .; V: TRBV7-8; size: .; length: 17; J: TRBJ1-5; CDR3: CASSFSVMRGSNQPQHF; DNA: TGTGCCAGCAGTTTCTCCGTAATGCGGGGGTCCAATCAGCCCCAGCATTTT
D: .; V: TRBV4-2; size: .; length: 14; J: TRBJ1-5; CDR3: CASSQDRGNQPQHF; DNA: TGTGCCAGCAGCCAAGATCGCGGGAATCAGCCCCAGCATTTT
D: .; V: TRBV14; size: .; length: 14; J: TRBJ1-1; CDR3: CASSTQTTGTEAFF; DNA: TGTGCCAGCAGCACTCAGACAACTGGCACTGAAGCTTTCTTT
D: .; V: TRBV28; size: .; length: 15; J: TRBJ1-2; CDR3: CASSLTGLANYGYTF; DNA: TGTGCCAGCAGTTTAACAGGGTTAGCTAACTATGGCTACACCTTC
D: TRBD1; V: TRBV30; size: .; length: 17; J: TRBJ2-2; CDR3: CAWSGTGHRWDTGELFF; DNA: TGTGCCTGGAGCGGGACAGGACATCGCTGGGACACCGGGGAGCTGTTTTTT
D: TRBD1; V: TRBV29-1; size: once; length: 14; J: TRBJ2-1; CDR3: CSVFRGSGRNEQFF; DNA: TGCAGCGTTTTCAGGGGGAGTGGCCGCAATGAGCAGTTCTTC
D: TRBD1; V: TRBV6-5; size: .; length: 16; J: TRBJ1-2; CDR3: CASSYSGTGEYYGYTF; DNA: TGTGCCAGCAGTTACTCCGGGACAGGGGAGTACTATGGCTACACCTTC
D: TRBD1; V: TRBV2; size: .; length: 18; J: TRBJ1-2; CDR3: CASSLRGTAHLRNYGYTF; DNA: TGTGCCAGCTCTTTACGTGGGACAGCCCATCTCCGGAACTATGGCTACACCTTC
D: .; V: TRBV19; size: .; length: 16; J: TRBJ2-6; CDR3: CASSLLTGSGANVLTF; DNA: TGTGCCAGTAGCCTTTTAACGGGCTCTGGGGCCAACGTCCTGACTTTC
D: TRBD2; V: TRBV18; size: .; length: 15; J: TRBJ2-3; CDR3: CASSPTGGSTDTQYF; DNA: TGTGCCAGCTCCCCGACGGGGGGTAGCACAGATACGCAGTATTTT
D: .; V: TRBV29-1; size: .; length: 12; J: TRBJ1-4; CDR3: CSVRTDAEKLFF; DNA: TGCAGCGTTCGGACAGACGCAGAAAAACTGTTTTTT
D: .; V: TRBV28; size: .; length: 15; J: TRBJ2-7; CDR3: CASSFRRGAVHEQYF; DNA: TGTGCCAGCAGTTTTCGGCGGGGCGCCGTGCACGAGCAGTACTTC
D: TRBD1; V: TRBV5-1; size: once; length: 12; J: TRBJ1-2; CDR3: CASSTTGDGYTF; DNA: TGCGCCAGCAGCACCACAGGGGATGGCTACACCTTC
D: .; V: TRBV21-1; size: .; length: 17; J: TRBJ2-3; CDR3: CASSKGQGLSQSDTQYF; DNA: TGTGCCAGCAGCAAGGGACAGGGGTTAAGTCAATCAGATACGCAGTATTTT
D: .; V: TRBV29-1; size: .; length: 14; J: TRBJ2-7; CDR3: CSVEELGGQHEQYF; DNA: TGCAGCGTTGAAGAGTTGGGGGGTCAGCACGAGCAGTACTTC
D: TRBD2; V: TRBV28; size: .; length: 17; J: TRBJ2-3; CDR3: CASNTHTSGRAGDTQYF; DNA: TGTGCCAGCAACACCCATACTAGCGGGAGGGCCGGAGATACGCAGTATTTT
D: TRBD1; V: TRBV5-1; size: .; length: 15; J: TRBJ2-3; CDR3: CASSFRDRTTDTQYF; DNA: TGCGCCAGCAGCTTCCGGGACAGGACAACAGATACGCAGTATTTT
D: .; V: TRBV2; size: .; length: 11; J: TRBJ2-7; CDR3: CASSFRGEQYF; DNA: TGTGCCAGCAGCTTCCGCGGGGAGCAGTACTTC
D: TRBD1; V: TRBV14; size: .; length: 15; J: TRBJ2-5; CDR3: CASSPRQGFQETQYF; DNA: TGTGCCAGCAGCCCCCGACAGGGGTTCCAAGAGACCCAGTACTTC
D: .; V: TRBV28; size: .; length: 14; J: TRBJ1-2; CDR3: CASSFRGSGYGYTF; DNA: TGTGCCAGCAGTTTTAGGGGCTCTGGCTATGGCTACACCTTC
D: TRBD2; V: TRBV6-6; size: .; length: 16; J: TRBJ2-4; CDR3: CASSPGTSGRRNIQYF; DNA: TGTGCCAGCAGTCCCGGGACTAGCGGGAGAAGAAACATTCAGTACTTC
D: TRBD2; V: TRBV5-1; size: once; length: 15; J: TRBJ2-1; CDR3: CASSSGLAGDNEQFF; DNA: TGCGCCAGCAGCTCCGGACTAGCGGGGGACAATGAGCAGTTCTTC
D: .; V: TRBV14; size: few; length: 16; J: TRBJ2-1; CDR3: CASSHAQGLRNNEQFF; DNA: TGTGCCAGCAGCCACGCGCAGGGGCTACGAAACAATGAGCAGTTCTTC
D: .; V: TRBV30; size: few; length: 12; J: TRBJ1-2; CDR3: CASWQVNYGYTF; DNA: TGTGCCTCTTGGCAGGTTAACTATGGCTACACCTTC
D: TRBD1; V: TRBV11-1; size: .; length: 16; J: TRBJ2-5; CDR3: CASSRDRGLVRETQYF; DNA: TGTGCCAGCAGCCGCGACAGGGGGTTGGTAAGAGAGACCCAGTACTTC
D: TRBD2; V: TRBV19; size: .; length: 15; J: TRBJ2-1; CDR3: CASSIESGGAGEQFF; DNA: TGTGCCAGTAGTATAGAGAGCGGGGGGGCCGGTGAGCAGTTCTTC
D: .; V: TRBV29-1; size: .; length: 12; J: TRBJ2-3; CDR3: CSAARLFDTQYF; DNA: TGCAGCGCTGCGCGTTTATTTGATACGCAGTATTTT
D: TRBD1; V: TRBV9; size: once; length: 15; J: TRBJ2-7; CDR3: CASSVRTGTLYEQYF; DNA: TGTGCCAGCAGCGTAAGGACAGGGACCCTCTACGAGCAGTACTTC
D: .; V: TRBV7-7; size: .; length: 14; J: TRBJ1-3; CDR3: CASSVGLSGNTIYF; DNA: TGTGCTAGCAGCGTGGGACTCTCTGGAAACACCATATATTTT
D: .; V: TRBV29-1; size: .; length: 12; J: TRBJ2-7; CDR3: CSVERDNYEQYF; DNA: TGCAGCGTTGAACGGGACAACTACGAGCAGTACTTC
D: .; V: TRBV20-1; size: once; length: 11; J: TRBJ2-5; CDR3: CSAELQETQYF; DNA: TGCAGTGCCGAGTTACAAGAGACCCAGTACTTC
D: .; V: TRBV7-9; size: few; length: 14; J: TRBJ1-1; CDR3: CASSLLTGNTEAFF; DNA: TGTGCCAGCAGCTTACTGACAGGGAACACTGAAGCTTTCTTT
D: TRBD1; V: TRBV6-1; size: .; length: 14; J: TRBJ2-5; CDR3: CASSTQQGRETQYF; DNA: TGTGCCAGCAGTACTCAACAGGGGCGAGAGACCCAGTACTTC
D: .; V: TRBV5-1; size: .; length: 15; J: TRBJ1-2; CDR3: CASGQSGVNNYGYTF; DNA: TGCGCCAGCGGGCAGTCCGGCGTGAATAACTATGGCTACACCTTC